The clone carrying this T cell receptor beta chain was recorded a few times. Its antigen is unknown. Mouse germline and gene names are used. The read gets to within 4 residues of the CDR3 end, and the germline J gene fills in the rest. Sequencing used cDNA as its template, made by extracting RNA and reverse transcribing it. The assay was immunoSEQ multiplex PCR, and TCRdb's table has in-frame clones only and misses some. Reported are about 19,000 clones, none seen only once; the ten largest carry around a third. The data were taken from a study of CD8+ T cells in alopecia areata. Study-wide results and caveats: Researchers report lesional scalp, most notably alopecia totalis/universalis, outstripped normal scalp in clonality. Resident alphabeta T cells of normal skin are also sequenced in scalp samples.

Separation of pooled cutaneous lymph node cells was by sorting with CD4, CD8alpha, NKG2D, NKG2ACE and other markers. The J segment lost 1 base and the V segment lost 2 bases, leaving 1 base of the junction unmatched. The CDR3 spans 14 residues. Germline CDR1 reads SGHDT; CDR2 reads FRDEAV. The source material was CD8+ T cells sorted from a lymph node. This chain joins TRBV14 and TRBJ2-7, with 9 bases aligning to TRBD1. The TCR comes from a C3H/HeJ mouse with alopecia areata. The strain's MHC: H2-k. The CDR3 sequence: CASSLGTGSYEQYF. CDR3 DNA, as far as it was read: TGTGCCAGCAGTTTGGGGACAGGGTCCTAT. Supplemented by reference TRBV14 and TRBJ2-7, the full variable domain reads EAGVTQSPRYAVLQEGQAVSFWCDPISGHDTLYWYQQPRDQGPQLLVYFRDEAVIDNSQLPSDRFSAVRPKGTNSTLKIQSAKQGDTATYLCASSLGTGSYEQYFGPGTRLTVL.